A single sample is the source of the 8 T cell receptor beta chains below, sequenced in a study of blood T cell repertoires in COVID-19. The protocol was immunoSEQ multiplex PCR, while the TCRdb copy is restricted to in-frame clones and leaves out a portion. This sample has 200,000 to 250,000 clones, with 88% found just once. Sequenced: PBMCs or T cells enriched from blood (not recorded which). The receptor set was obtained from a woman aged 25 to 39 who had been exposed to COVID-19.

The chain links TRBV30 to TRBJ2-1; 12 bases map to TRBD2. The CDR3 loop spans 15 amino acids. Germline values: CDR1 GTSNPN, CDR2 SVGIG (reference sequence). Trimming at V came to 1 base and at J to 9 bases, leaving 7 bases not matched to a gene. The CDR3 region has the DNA TGTGCCTGGAGTGCCCTAGCGGGAGGGGGGGGTGAGCAGTTCTTC. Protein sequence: CAWSALAGGGGEQFF. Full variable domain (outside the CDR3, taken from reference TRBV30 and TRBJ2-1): SQTIHQWPATLVQPVGSPLSLECTVEGTSNPNLYWYRQAAGRGLQLLFYSVGIGQISSEVPQNLSASRPQDRQFILSSKKLLLSDSGFYLCAWSALAGGGGEQFFGPGTRLTVL.

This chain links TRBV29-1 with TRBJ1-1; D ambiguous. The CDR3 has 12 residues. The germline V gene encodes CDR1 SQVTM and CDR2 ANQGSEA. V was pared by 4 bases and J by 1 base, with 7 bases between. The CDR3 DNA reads TGCAGCGTTGGCAGGCCGAACACTGAAGCTTTCTTT. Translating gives CSVGRPNTEAFF.

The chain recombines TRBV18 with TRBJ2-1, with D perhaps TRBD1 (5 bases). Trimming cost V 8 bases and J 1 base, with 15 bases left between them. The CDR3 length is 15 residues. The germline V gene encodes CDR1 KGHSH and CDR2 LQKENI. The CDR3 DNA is TGTGCCAGCGTAGACAGAGAAGGGTCCTACAATGAGCAGTTCTTC. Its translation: CASVDREGSYNEQFF.

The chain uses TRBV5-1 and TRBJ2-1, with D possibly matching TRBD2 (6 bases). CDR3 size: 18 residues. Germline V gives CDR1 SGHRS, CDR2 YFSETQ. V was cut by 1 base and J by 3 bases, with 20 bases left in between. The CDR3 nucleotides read TGCGCCAGCAGCTTGACAGACCTACCGGGAGCCCTCTACAATGAGCAGTTCTTC. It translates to CASSLTDLPGALYNEQFF.

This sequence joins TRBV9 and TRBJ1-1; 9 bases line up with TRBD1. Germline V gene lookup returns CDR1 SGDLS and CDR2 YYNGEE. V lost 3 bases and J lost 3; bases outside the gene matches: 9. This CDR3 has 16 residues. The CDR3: CASSASTQGADTEAFF. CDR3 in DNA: TGTGCCAGCAGCGCCTCGACACAGGGGGCTGACACTGAAGCTTTCTTT. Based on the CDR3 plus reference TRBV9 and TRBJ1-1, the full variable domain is DSGVTQTPKHLITATGQRVTLRCSPRSGDLSVYWYQQSLDQGLQFLIQYYNGEERAKGNILERFSAQQFPDLHSELNLSSLELGDSALYFCASSASTQGADTEAFFGQGTRLTVV.

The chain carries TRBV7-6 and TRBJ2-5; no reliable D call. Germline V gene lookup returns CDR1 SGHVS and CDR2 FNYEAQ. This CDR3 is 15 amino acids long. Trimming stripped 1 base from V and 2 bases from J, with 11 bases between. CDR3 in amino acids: CASSLGVEVQETQYF. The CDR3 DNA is TGTGCCAGCAGCTTAGGCGTCGAAGTTCAAGAGACCCAGTACTTC.

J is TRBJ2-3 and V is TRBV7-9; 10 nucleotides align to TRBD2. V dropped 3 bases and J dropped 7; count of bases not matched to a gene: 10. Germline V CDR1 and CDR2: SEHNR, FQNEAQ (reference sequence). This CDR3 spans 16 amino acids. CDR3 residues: CASSFRTSGAVNTQYF. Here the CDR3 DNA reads TGTGCCAGCAGCTTCCGGACTAGCGGAGCGGTAAATACGCAGTATTTT.

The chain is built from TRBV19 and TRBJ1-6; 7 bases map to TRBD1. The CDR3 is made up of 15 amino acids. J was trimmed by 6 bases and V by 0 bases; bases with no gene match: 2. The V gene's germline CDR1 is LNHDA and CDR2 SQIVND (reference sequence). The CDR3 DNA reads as TGTGCCAGTAGTATAGATCGACAGGGTAATTCACCCCTCCACTTT. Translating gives CASSIDRQGNSPLHF. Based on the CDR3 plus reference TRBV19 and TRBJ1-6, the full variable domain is DGGITQSPKYLFRKEGQNVTLSCEQNLNHDAMYWYRQDPGQGLRLIYYSQIVNDFQKGDIAEGYSVSREKKESFPLTVTSAQKNPTAFYLCASSIDRQGNSPLHFGNGTRLTVT.